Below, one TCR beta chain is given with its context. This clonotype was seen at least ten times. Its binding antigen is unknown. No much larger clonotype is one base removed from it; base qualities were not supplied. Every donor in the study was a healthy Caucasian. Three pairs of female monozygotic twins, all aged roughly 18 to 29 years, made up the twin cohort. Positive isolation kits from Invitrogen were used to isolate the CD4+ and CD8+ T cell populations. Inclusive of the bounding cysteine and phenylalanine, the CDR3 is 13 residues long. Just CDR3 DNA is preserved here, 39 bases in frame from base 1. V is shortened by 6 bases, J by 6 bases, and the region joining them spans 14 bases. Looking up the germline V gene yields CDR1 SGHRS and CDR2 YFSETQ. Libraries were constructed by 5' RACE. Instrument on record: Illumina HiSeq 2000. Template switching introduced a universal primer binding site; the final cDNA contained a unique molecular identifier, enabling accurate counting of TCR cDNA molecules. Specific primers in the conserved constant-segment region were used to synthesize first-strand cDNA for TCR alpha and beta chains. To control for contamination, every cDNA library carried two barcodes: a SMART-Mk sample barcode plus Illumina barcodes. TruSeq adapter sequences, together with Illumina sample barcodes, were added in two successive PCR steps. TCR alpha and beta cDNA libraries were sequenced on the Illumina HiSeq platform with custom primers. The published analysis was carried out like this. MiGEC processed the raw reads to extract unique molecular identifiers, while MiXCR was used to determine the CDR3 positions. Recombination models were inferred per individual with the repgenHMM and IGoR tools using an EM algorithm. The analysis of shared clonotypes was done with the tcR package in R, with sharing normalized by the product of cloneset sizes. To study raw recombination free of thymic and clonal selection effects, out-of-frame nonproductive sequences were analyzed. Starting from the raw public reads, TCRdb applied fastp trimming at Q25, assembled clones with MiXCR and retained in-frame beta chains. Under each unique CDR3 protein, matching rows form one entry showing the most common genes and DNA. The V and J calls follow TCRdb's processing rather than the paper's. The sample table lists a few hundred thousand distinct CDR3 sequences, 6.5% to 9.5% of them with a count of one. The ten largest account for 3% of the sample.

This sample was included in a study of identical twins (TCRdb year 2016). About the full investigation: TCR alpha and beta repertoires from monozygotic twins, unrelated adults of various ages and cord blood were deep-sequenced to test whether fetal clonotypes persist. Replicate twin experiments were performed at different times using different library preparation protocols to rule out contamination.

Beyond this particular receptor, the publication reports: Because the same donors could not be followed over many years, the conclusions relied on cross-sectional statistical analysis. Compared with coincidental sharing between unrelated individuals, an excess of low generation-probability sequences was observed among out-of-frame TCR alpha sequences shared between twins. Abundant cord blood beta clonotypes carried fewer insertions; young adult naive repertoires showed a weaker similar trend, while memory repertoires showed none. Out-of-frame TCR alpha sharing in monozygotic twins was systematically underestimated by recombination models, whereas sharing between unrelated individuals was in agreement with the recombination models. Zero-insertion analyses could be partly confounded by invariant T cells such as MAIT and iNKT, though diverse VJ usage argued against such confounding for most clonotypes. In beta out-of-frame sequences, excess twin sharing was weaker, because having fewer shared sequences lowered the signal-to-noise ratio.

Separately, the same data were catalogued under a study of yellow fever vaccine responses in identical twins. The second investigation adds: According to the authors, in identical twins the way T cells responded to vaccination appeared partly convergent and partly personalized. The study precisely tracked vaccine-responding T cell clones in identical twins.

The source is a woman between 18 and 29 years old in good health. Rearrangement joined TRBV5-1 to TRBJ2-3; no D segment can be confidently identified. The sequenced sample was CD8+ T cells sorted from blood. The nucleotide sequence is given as TGCGCCAGCACTCTGCTCCCCGGGGATACGCAGTATTTT. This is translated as CASTLLPGDTQYF.